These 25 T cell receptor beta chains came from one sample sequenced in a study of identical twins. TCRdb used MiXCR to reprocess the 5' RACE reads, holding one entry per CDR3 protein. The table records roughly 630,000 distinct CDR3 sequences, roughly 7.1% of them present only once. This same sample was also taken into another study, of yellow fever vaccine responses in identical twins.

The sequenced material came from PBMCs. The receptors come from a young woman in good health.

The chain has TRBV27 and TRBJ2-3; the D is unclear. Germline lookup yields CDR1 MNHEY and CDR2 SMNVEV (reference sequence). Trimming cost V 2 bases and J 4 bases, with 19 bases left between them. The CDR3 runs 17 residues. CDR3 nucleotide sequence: TGTGCCAGCAGTTTAATGCACCCCAACTTTGCGTCAGATACGCAGTATTTT. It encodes CASSLMHPNFASDTQYF.

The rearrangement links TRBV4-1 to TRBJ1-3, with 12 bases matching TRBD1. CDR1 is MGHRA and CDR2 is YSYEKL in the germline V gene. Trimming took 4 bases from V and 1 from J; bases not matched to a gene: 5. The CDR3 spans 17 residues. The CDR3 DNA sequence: TGCGCCAGCAGCCCGGGGACAGGGGGCTCGTCTGGAAACACCATATATTTT. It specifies CASSPGTGGSSGNTIYF.

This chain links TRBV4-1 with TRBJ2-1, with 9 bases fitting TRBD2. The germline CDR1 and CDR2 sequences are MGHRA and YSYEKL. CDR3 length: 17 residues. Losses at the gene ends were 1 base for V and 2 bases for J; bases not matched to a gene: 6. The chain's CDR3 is CASSQGPSSGAYNEQFF. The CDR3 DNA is TGCGCCAGCAGCCAAGGACCTTCTAGCGGGGCCTACAATGAGCAGTTCTTC.

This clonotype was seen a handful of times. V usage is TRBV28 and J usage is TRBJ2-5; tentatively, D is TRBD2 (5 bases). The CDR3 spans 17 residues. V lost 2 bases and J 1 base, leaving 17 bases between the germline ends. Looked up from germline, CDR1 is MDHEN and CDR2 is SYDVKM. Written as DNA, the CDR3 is TGTGCCAGCAGTTTACCCCTAGGGAGCGGAGCCCAAGAGACCCAGTACTTC. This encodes CASSLPLGSGAQETQYF.

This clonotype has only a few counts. Written as DNA, the CDR3 is TGCAGTGCTAGAGTTTCCGGGACTGGGGCCAACGTCCTGACTTTC. This encodes CSARVSGTGANVLTF. The chain links TRBV20-1 to TRBJ2-6, with D perhaps TRBD2 (5 bases). V lost 1 base and J 2 bases, leaving 9 bases between the germline ends. Germline-derived CDR1 and CDR2 are DFQATT and SNEGSKA (reference sequence). CDR3 length: 15 amino acids.

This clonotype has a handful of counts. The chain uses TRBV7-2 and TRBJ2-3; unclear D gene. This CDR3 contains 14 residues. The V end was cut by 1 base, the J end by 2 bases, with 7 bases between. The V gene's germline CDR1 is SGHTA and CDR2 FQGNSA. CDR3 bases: TGTGCCAGCAGCTTAGAACTAAACACAGATACGCAGTATTTT. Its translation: CASSLELNTDTQYF.

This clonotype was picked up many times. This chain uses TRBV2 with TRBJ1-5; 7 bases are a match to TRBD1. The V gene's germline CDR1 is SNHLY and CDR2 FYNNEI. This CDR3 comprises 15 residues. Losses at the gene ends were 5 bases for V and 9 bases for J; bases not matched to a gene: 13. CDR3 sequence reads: CASSKDRPYNVPQHF. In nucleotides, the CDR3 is TGTGCCAGCAGTAAGGACAGGCCATACAACGTGCCCCAGCATTTT.

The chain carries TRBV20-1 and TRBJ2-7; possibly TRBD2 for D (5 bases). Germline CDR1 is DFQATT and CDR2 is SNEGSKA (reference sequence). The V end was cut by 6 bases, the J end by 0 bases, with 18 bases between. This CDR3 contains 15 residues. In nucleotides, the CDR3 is TGCAGTGCCAGGATTTGGCGGGCCCTCTCCTACGAGCAGTACTTC. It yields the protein CSARIWRALSYEQYF.

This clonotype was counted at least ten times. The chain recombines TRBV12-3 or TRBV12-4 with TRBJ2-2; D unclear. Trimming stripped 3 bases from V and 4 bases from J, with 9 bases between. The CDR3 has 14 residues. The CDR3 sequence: CASSLRRSTGELFF. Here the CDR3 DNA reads TGTGCCAGCAGTTTGCGGCGGTCCACCGGGGAGCTGTTTTTT.

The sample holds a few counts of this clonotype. The CDR3 region is CASSMGQWGEKLFF. In nucleotides, the CDR3 is TGTGCCAGCAGCATGGGACAGTGGGGTGAAAAACTGTTTTTT. The V and J genes are TRBV5-5 and TRBJ1-4; TRBD1 matches 7 bases. The CDR3 covers 14 residues. Germline V gene data show CDR1 as SGHKS and CDR2 as YYEKEE (reference sequence). J lost 7 bases, V lost 4 bases, and 7 bases had no gene match.

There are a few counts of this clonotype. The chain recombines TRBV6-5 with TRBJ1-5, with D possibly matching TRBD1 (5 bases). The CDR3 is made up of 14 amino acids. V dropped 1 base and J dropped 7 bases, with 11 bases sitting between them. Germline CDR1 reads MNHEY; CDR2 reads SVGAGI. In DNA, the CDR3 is TGTGCCAGCAGTTACTGGGGGGAGGGGCAGCCCCAGCATTTT. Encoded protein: CASSYWGEGQPQHF.

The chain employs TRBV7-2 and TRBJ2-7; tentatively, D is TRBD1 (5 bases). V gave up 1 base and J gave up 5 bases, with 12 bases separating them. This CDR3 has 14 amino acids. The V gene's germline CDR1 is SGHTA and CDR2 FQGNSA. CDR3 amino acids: CASSLVAGPNEQYV. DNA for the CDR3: TGTGCCAGCAGCTTAGTTGCAGGGCCGAACGAGCAGTACGTC.

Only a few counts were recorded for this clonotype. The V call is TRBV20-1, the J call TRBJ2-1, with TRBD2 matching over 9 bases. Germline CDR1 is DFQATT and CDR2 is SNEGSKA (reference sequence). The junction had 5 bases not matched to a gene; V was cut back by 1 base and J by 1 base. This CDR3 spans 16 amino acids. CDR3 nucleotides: TGCAGTGCTAGAGGGTCGCGGGAGGGGTCCTACAATGAGCAGTTCTTC. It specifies CSARGSREGSYNEQFF.

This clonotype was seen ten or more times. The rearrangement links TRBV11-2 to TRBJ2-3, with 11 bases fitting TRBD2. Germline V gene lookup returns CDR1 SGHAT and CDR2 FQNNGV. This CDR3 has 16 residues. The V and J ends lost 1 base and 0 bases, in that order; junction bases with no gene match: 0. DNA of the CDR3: TGTGCCAGCAGCTTAGTAGCGGGGGGGAGCACAGATACGCAGTATTTT. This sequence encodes CASSLVAGGSTDTQYF.

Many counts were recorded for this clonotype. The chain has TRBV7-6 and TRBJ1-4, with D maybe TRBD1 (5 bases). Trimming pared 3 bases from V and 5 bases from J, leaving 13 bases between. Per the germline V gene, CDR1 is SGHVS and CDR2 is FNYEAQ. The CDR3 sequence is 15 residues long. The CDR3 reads CASSLGEGGNEKLFF. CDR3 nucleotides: TGTGCCAGCAGCTTGGGGGAAGGAGGGAATGAAAAACTGTTTTTT. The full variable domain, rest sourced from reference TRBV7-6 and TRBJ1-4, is GAGVSQSPRYKVTKRGQDVALRCDPISGHVSLYWYRQALGQGPEFLTYFNYEAQQDKSGLPNDRFSAERPEGSISTLTIQRTEQRDSAMYRCASSLGEGGNEKLFFGSGTQLSVL.

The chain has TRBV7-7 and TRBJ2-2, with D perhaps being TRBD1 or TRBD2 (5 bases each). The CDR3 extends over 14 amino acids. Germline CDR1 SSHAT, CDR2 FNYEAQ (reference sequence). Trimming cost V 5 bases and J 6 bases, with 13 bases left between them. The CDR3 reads CASSQGVISGELFF. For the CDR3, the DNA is TGTGCCAGCAGCCAGGGAGTGATCTCCGGGGAGCTGTTTTTT.

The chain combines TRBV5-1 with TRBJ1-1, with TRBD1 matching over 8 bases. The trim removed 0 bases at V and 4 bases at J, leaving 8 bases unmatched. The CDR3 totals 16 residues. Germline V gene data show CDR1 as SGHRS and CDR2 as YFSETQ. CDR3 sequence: CASSLGPGGRLTEAFF. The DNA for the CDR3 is TGCGCCAGCAGCTTGGGCCCAGGGGGCCGTCTCACTGAAGCTTTCTTT.

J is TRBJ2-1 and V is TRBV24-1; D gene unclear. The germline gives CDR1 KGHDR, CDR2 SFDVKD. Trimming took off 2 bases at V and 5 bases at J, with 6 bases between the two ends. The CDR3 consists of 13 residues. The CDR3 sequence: CATSDWVDNEQFF. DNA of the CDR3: TGTGCCACCAGTGATTGGGTCGACAATGAGCAGTTCTTC.

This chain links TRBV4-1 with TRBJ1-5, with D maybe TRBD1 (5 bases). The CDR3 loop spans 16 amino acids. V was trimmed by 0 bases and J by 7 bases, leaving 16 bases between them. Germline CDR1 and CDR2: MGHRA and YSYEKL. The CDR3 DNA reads TGCGCCAGCAGCCAAGAACGGGACTTATTAAAACAGCCCCAGCATTTT. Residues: CASSQERDLLKQPQHF.

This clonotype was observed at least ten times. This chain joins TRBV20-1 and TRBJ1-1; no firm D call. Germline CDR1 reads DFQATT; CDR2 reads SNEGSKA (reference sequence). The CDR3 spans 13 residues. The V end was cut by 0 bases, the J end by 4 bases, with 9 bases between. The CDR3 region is CSARDHRGTEAFF. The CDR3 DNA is TGCAGTGCTAGAGATCATCGGGGCACTGAAGCTTTCTTT.

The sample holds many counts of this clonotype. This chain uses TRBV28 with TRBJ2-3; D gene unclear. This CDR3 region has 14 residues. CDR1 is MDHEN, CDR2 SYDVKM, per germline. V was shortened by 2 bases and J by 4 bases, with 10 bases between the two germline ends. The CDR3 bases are TGTGCCAGCAGTTTAAGACAAACGGCAGATACGCAGTATTTT. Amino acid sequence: CASSLRQTADTQYF.

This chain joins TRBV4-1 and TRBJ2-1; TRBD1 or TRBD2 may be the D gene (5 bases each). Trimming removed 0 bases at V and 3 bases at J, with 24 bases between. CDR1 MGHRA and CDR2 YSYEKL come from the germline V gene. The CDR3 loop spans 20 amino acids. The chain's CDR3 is CASSQEFVVGVVGRYNEQFF. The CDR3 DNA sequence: TGCGCCAGCAGCCAAGAGTTTGTTGTGGGGGTTGTGGGTCGCTACAATGAGCAGTTCTTC.

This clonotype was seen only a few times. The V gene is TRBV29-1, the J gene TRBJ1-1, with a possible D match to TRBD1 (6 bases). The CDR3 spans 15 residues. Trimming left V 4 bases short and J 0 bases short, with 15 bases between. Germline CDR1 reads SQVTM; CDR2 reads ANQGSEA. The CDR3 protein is CSVAPRGPLNTEAFF. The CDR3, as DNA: TGCAGCGTTGCCCCCCGGGGGCCCTTGAACACTGAAGCTTTCTTT.

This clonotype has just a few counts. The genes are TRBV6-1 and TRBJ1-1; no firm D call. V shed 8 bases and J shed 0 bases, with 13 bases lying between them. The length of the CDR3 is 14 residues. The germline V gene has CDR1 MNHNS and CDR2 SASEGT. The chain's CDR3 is CASVVGSMNTEAFF. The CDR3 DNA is TGTGCCAGCGTGGTCGGATCCATGAACACTGAAGCTTTCTTT.

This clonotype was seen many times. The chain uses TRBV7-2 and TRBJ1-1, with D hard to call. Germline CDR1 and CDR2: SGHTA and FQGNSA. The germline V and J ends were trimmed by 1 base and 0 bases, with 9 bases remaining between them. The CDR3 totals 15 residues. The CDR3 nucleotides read TGTGCCAGCAGCTTAGTATCGGGCTTGAACACTGAAGCTTTCTTT. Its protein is CASSLVSGLNTEAFF. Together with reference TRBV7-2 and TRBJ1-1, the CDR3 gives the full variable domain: GAGVSQSPSNKVTEKGKDVELRCDPISGHTALYWYRQSLGQGLEFLIYFQGNSAPDKSGLPSDRFSAERTGGSVSTLTIQRTQQEDSAVYLCASSLVSGLNTEAFFGQGTRLTVV.